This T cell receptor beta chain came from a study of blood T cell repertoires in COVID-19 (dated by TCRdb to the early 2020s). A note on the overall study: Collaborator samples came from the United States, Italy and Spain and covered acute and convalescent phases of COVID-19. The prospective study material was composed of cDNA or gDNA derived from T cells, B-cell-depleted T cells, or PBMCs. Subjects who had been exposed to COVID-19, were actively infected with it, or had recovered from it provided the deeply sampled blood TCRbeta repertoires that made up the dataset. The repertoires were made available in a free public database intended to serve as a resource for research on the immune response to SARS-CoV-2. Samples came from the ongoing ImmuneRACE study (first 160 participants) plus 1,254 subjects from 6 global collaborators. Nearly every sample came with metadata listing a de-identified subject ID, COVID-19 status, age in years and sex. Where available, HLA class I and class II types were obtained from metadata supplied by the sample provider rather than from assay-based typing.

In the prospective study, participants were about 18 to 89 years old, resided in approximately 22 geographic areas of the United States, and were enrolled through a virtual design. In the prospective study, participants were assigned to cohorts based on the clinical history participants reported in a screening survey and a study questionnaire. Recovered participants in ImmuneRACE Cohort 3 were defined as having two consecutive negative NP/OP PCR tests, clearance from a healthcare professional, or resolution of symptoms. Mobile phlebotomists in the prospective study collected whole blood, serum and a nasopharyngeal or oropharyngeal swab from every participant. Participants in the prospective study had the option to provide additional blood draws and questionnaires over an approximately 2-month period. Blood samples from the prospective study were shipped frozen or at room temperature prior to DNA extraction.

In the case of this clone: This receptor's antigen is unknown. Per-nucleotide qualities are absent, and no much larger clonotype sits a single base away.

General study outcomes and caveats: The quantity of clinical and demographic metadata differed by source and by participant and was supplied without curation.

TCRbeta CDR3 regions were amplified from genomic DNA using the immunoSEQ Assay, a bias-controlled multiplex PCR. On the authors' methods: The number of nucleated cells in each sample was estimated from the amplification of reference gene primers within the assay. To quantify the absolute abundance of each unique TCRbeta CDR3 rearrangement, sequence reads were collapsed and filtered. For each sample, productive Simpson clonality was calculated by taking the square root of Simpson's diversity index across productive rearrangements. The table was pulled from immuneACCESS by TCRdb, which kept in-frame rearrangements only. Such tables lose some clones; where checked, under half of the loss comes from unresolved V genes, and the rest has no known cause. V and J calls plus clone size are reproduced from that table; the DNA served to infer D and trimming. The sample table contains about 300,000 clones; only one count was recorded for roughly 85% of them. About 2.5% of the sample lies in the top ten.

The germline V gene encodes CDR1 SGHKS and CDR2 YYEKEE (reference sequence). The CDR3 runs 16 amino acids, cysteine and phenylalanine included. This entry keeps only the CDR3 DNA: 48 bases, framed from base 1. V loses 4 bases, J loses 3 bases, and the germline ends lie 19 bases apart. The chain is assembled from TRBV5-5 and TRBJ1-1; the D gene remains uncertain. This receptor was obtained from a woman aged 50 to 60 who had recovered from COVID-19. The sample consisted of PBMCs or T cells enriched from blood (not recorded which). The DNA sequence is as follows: TGTGCCAGCAGCATCCGCGGAGACCCCGTGGACACTGAAGCTTTCTTT. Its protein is CASSIRGDPVDTEAFF. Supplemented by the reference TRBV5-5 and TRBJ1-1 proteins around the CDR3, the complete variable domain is DAGVTQSPTHLIKTRGQQVTLRCSPISGHKSVSWYQQVLGQGPQFIFQYYEKEERGRGNFPDRFSARQFPNYSSELNVNALLLGDSALYLCASSIRGDPVDTEAFFGQGTRLTVV.